This TCR beta chain comes out of a study of cytomegalovirus exposure and HLA in healthy donors. Germline CDR1 reads SGDLS; CDR2 reads YYNGEE. This CDR3 is 17 amino acids long. Trimming took 2 bases from V and 0 from J; bases not matched to a gene: 6. Use of 60 Vbeta and 13 Jbeta primers characterized the PCR. Assay: immunoSEQ multiplex PCR; the TCRdb copy retains only in-frame clones and omits some. There are 85,000 to 110,000 clones in the sample; 76% occur only once, and around 10% lies in the top ten. The chain carries TRBV9 and TRBJ1-3, with 9 bases aligning to TRBD1. Source material: PBMCs. The receptor was isolated from a woman between 18 and 29 years old in good health and CMV-seropositive. The CDR3 region is CASSVSQGAGSGNTIYF. The DNA for the CDR3 is TGTGCCAGCAGCGTTTCACAGGGGGCAGGCTCTGGAAACACCATATATTTT.